Detailed here is one T cell receptor beta chain. The antigen is undetermined. J was trimmed by 0 bases and V by 5 bases; bases with no gene match: 13. Germline CDR1 WNHNN, CDR2 SYGVQD (reference sequence). The CDR3 has 19 residues. The data derive from a study of shared clonotypes between healthy human individuals. Study conclusions and caveats: Sequencing depth was predicted to influence how clonotypes are shared among donors. Unshared clonotypes carried lower generation probabilities than those common to all four donors.

Per the study methods: Filtering differed, since immunoSEQ gave only junction sequences and no quality scores. Sequenced by immunoSEQ multiplex PCR; TCRdb stores in-frame clones only, minus some. That table supplies the V and J calls and clone size; D and trimming were determined from the DNA. Among millions of clones, 90% to 95% were seen once, and the ten largest hold 0.1% to 0.15%. The sequencing input was naive CD4+ T cells sorted from blood. The subset: CD45RA+ positively selected. The source of this sequence is a man between 18 and 29 years old in good health. V usage is TRBV10-1 and J usage is TRBJ1-4; 9 positions agree with TRBD1. The CDR3 DNA follows: TGCGCCAGCAGTACATTTACAGGGGGCCCTAAAACAACTAATGAAAAACTGTTTTTT. Its translation: CASSTFTGGPKTTNEKLFF.